This TCR beta chain was identified during a study of T cells expressing NK-cell markers (TCRdb year 2020). Regarding the complete study: In sorted CD3+CD56+NKG2C+, CD3+CD56+NKG2C- and CD3+CD56-NKG2C+ T-cell subsets from several donors, TCR beta-chain repertoires were profiled. Among the eight sequenced donors, only one was HCMV-seronegative, while the other seven were HCMV-seropositive. Randomly selected healthy volunteers, three men and five women, were used as the eight sequenced donors. The libraries were sequenced on Illumina HiSeq 2000/2500, MiSeq or NextSeq, producing 2 x 150 bp reads.

The CDR3 holds 16 amino acids from the cysteine to the phenylalanine. No DNA has been recorded. From a lookup of the germline V gene (reference sequence), CDR1 and CDR2 are SGHKS and YYEKEE. The sequencer was an Illumina HiSeq 2000. 5'RACE template switching, by which a universal primer site and unique molecular identifiers were added, was used to make TCR beta cDNA libraries. cDNA synthesis was primed from the TCR beta constant segment, followed by two successive PCR amplification steps. The study's processing was this. MIGEC handled demultiplexing of the reads and grouping by UMI, while MiTCR was used to assemble and quantify clonotypes. To exclude erroneous sequences, only TCR cDNA sequences supported by at least two reads were retained. The tcR package was used for downstream repertoire analysis, with clonotypes matched between fractions based on CDR3 nucleotide sequence plus V segment. VDJmatch was used to annotate antigen specificity against VDJdb, with one amino acid substitution allowed in CDR3. TCRdb reprocessed the reads into one record per CDR3 protein sequence, lacking DNA. Here the V and J calls rest on TCRdb's processing, not on the authors' analysis. This sample's clone table shows roughly 390,000 distinct CDR3 sequences. The ten largest clones capture around 10% of the sample.

HCMV-specific IgG was detected in serum with a commercial ELISA kit to determine HCMV serostatus. Peripheral blood mononuclear cells were isolated from blood by Ficoll density gradient centrifugation. A word on this clonotype: Which antigen it targets is not known.

The investigation overall reported the following: For over five donors, the dominant CD3+CD56+NKG2C+ clonotypes were among the top 10 CD8+ clonotypes and accounted for about 1.0-7.0% of CD8+ T cells. Those dominant clonotypes were again the most abundant among CD3+CD56-NKG2C+ cells in a few donors, at roughly 25-60.1%. Whether the expanded NKG2C-expressing T cell clones were specific for HCMV antigens remained unclear.

The clonotype originates from a woman aged 45-59 years in good health. Donor details come from another sample of the same person, matched by shared clones. The rearrangement joined TRBV5-5 to TRBJ2-3; TCRdb lists TRBD2, though no DNA is available to test this call. Source material: blood T cells: a sorted CD56 or NKG2C T cell subset, CD4+ or CD8+ T cells, or bulk PBMC T cells (not recorded which). This receptor carries the CDR3 CASSRTSGRLTDTQYF.